These T cell receptor beta chains were read from a single sample in a study of cytomegalovirus exposure and HLA in healthy donors. Sequenced by immunoSEQ multiplex PCR; TCRdb stores in-frame clones only, minus some. The sample lists 150,000 to 200,000 clones; approximately 80% were seen once. Sequencing was done on a sample of PBMCs. The receptors here all came from a woman aged 25-40 years in good health and CMV-seronegative. The CDR3 runs from the conserved cysteine through the conserved F or W. D genes are given only for firm matches. Some rows mark clone size as missing; the rest say once, few, many or name a class of expanded clone.

d_gene: TRBD2; j_gene: TRBJ2-3; abundance: NA; v_gene: TRBV7-9; CDR3nt: TGTGCCAGCAGCTGGGGACTAGCGGGAGCCACAGATACGCAGTATTTT; CDR3aa: CASSWGLAGATDTQYF
d_gene: TRBD1; j_gene: TRBJ1-2; abundance: NA; v_gene: TRBV5-4; CDR3nt: TGTGCCAGCAGCAACCTGCAGGGGGGTTGGGGCTACACCTTC; CDR3aa: CASSNLQGGWGYTF
d_gene: NA; j_gene: TRBJ1-5; abundance: NA; v_gene: TRBV5-1; CDR3nt: TGCGCCAGCAGCTTTGGGCCTACCCACCTTAGCAATCAGCCCCAGCATTTT; CDR3aa: CASSFGPTHLSNQPQHF
d_gene: TRBD2; j_gene: TRBJ2-1; abundance: NA; v_gene: TRBV7-9; CDR3nt: TGTTCCAGCAGCGCTGGACTAGCGAGACCATCCTACAATGAGCAGTTCTTC; CDR3aa: CSSSAGLARPSYNEQFF
d_gene: TRBD1; j_gene: TRBJ2-7; abundance: NA; v_gene: TRBV6-1; CDR3nt: TGTGCCAGCACGGGGACAGGGGCATACGAGCAGTACTTC; CDR3aa: CASTGTGAYEQYF
d_gene: NA; j_gene: TRBJ2-1; abundance: NA; v_gene: TRBV4-3; CDR3nt: TGCGCCAGCAGCGTGATTTGGCGGGATTCCTACAATGAGCAGTTCTTC; CDR3aa: CASSVIWRDSYNEQFF
d_gene: TRBD1; j_gene: TRBJ1-4; abundance: once; v_gene: TRBV7-9; CDR3nt: TGTGCCAGCAGCTTTGGGACAGGTGGCTCCTCATCCGAAAAACTGTTTTTT; CDR3aa: CASSFGTGGSSSEKLFF
d_gene: NA; j_gene: TRBJ2-3; abundance: NA; v_gene: TRBV10-3; CDR3nt: TGTGCCGCCAGGAGGGATAAGGTGACAGATACGCAGTATTTT; CDR3aa: CAARRDKVTDTQYF
d_gene: NA; j_gene: TRBJ1-3; abundance: few; v_gene: TRBV18; CDR3nt: TGTGCCAGCTCACCCATAGGGAGTGGCGTCTCTGGAAACACCATATATTTT; CDR3aa: CASSPIGSGVSGNTIYF
d_gene: TRBD1; j_gene: TRBJ2-5; abundance: NA; v_gene: TRBV7-9; CDR3nt: TGTGCCAGCAGCCTGATATTGGACAGGGAGGCGACCCAGTACTTC; CDR3aa: CASSLILDREATQYF
d_gene: NA; j_gene: TRBJ2-3; abundance: NA; v_gene: TRBV30; CDR3nt: TGTGCCTGGTGCCAGGGTCGGAGCACAGATACGCAGTATTTT; CDR3aa: CAWCQGRSTDTQYF